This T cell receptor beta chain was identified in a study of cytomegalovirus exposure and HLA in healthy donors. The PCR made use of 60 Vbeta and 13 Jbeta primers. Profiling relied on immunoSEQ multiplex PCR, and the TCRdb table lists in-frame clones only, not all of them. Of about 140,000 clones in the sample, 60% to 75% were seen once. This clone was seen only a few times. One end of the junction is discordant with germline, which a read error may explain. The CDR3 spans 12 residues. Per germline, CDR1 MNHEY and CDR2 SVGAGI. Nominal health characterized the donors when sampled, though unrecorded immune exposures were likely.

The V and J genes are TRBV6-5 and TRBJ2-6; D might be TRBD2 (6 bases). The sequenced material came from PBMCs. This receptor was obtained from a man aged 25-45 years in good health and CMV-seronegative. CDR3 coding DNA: TGTGCCAGGGTGGCGGGGTCCAACGGCCTGACTTTC. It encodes CARVAGSNGLTF.